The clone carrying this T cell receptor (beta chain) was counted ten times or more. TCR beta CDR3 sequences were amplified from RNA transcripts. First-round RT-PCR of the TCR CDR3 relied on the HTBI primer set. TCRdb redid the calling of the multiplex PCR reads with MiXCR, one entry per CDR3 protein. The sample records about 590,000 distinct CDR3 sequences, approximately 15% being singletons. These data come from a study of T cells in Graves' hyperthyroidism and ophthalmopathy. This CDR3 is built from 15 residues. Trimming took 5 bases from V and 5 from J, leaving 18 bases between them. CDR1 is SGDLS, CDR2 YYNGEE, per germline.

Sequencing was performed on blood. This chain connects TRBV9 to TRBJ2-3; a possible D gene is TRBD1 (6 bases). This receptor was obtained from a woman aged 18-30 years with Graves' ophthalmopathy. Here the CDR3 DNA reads TGTGCCAGCAGAGAAGACCTGGGGGCAGGAGATACGCAGTATTTT. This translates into CASREDLGAGDTQYF. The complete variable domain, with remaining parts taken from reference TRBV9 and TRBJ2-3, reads DSGVTQTPKHLITATGQRVTLRCSPRSGDLSVYWYQQSLDQGLQFLIQYYNGEERAKGNILERFSAQQFPDLHSELNLSSLELGDSALYFCASREDLGAGDTQYFGPGTRLTVL.